A single sample gave rise to the 8 T cell receptor beta chains below, sequenced in a study of OX40 agonist ivuxolimab in advanced cancers. Profiled with immunoSEQ multiplex PCR; TCRdb holds only in-frame clones, not every one. This sample has tens of thousands of clones, with about four fifths found just once. The starting material was CD4+ or CD8+ T cells sorted from blood, obtained in a trial of the OX40 agonist ivuxolimab. These receptors were collected from an adult with an advanced solid tumor such as melanoma, head and neck, liver or kidney cancer.

This clone was detected only a few times. The chain recombines TRBV11-2 with TRBJ2-1; the D is unclear. With 5 bases removed from V and 9 bases from J, the gap between germline ends came to 11 bases. Germline loops: CDR1 SGHAT, CDR2 FQNNGV. The CDR3 length is 12 residues. The CDR3: CASSGRSVEQFF. The CDR3 nucleotides are TGTGCCAGCAGCGGAAGGTCGGTTGAGCAGTTCTTC.

This chain links TRBV27 with TRBJ2-7; 7 bases line up with TRBD1. CDR1 MNHEY and CDR2 SMNVEV come from the germline V gene (reference sequence). The J segment lost 2 bases and the V segment lost 5 bases, leaving 6 bases of the junction unmatched. The CDR3 covers 14 residues. The CDR3 here is CASSRQGVTYEQYF. Written as DNA, the CDR3 is TGTGCCAGCAGTCGTCAGGGGGTCACCTACGAGCAGTACTTC.

The V gene is TRBV19, the J gene TRBJ2-1; D is uncertain. Trimming took off 3 bases at V and 8 bases at J, with 20 bases between the two ends. Germline lookup yields CDR1 LNHDA and CDR2 SQIVND (reference sequence). This CDR3 region has 16 residues. CDR3 residues: CASSMVRLIRPYEQFF. The CDR3 DNA reads as TGTGCCAGTAGTATGGTTAGACTTATCCGACCTTATGAGCAGTTCTTC.

J is TRBJ2-2 and V is TRBV9; possibly TRBD1 for D (5 bases). CDR3 size: 15 residues. The germline CDR1 and CDR2 sequences are SGDLS and YYNGEE. V was clipped by 0 bases and J by 2 bases, with 8 bases between them. The chain's CDR3 is CASSVGTINTGELFF. The CDR3 nucleotides read TGTGCCAGCAGCGTAGGGACAATCAACACCGGGGAGCTGTTTTTT.

V usage is TRBV15 and J usage is TRBJ2-7; TRBD2 is a possible D gene (6 bases). V lost 0 bases and J 2 bases, leaving 11 bases between the germline ends. CDR3 length equals 15 residues. CDR1 and CDR2 from the germline V gene are LNHNV and YYDKDF (reference sequence). Here the CDR3 DNA reads TGTGCCACCAGCAGAGATGGTGGGAGGACCTACGAGCAGTACTTC. Amino acid sequence: CATSRDGGRTYEQYF.

The chain couples TRBV7-9 to TRBJ1-3, with 10 bases identical to TRBD1. With V trimmed by 5 bases and J by 0 bases, 4 bases remained unmatched. Looked up from germline, CDR1 is SEHNR and CDR2 is FQNEAQ (reference sequence). The CDR3 totals 16 residues. This CDR3 is CASSKGQGSSGNTIYF. For the CDR3, the DNA is TGTGCCAGCAGCAAGGGACAGGGGAGCTCTGGAAACACCATATATTTT.

The chain uses TRBV19 and TRBJ1-4; D unclear. Trimming took off 5 bases at V and 2 bases at J, with 12 bases between the two ends. Per germline, CDR1 LNHDA and CDR2 SQIVND (reference sequence). The CDR3 is 15 residues long. This chain's CDR3 is CASSSDLRTNEKLFF. Here the CDR3 DNA reads TGTGCCAGTAGTTCGGACTTAAGGACTAATGAAAAACTGTTTTTT.

The chain is built from TRBV2 and TRBJ2-7; tentative D call: TRBD2 (6 bases). Trimming shortened V by 4 bases and J by 6 bases, and 10 bases separated the two germline ends. This CDR3 is 12 amino acids long. Germline values: CDR1 SNHLY, CDR2 FYNNEI. Here the CDR3 DNA reads TGTGCCAGCAGTGTCATGGGAGGCGAGCAGTACTTC. The encoded protein is CASSVMGGEQYF. Drawing the rest from reference TRBV2 and TRBJ2-7, the complete variable domain is EPEVTQTPSHQVTQMGQEVILRCVPISNHLYFYWYRQILGQKVEFLVSFYNNEISEKSEIFDDQFSVERPDGSNFTLKIRSTKLEDSAMYFCASSVMGGEQYFGPGTRLTVT.